This T cell receptor (beta chain) was documented in a study of blood T cell repertoires in COVID-19. As handled by the study authors: The assay estimated nucleated cells by amplifying reference gene primers. Method: immunoSEQ multiplex PCR; TCRdb's copy keeps in-frame clones and lacks some. Clonal size and the V and J genes are those of that table, whereas D and trimming came from the DNA. This table holds about 98,000 clones, nearly 90% found once. The CDR3 contains 15 residues. Germline-derived CDR1 and CDR2 are MNHEY and SVGAGI. The V segment lost 6 bases and the J segment 2 bases; nucleotides outside the gene matches: 8.

The TCR was taken from a man between 65 and 79 years old with acute or convalescent COVID-19. Sequencing was done on a sample of peripheral blood. This rearrangement joins TRBV6-5 to TRBJ2-7; TRBD2 aligns across 9 bases. The CDR3 sequence: CASRLGLAMAYEQYF. The CDR3 coding sequence is TGTGCCAGCAGGTTGGGACTAGCAATGGCCTACGAGCAGTACTTC.